Below, 27 T cell receptor beta chains from the same sample are listed, as sequenced in a study of blood T cell repertoires in COVID-19 (dated by TCRdb to about 2020). The library was built by means of the immunoSEQ multiplex PCR assay. Drawn from immuneACCESS, this table holds only the in-frame rearrangements with V and J called that TCRdb kept. Clones are partly lost; checked studies trace under half to an unresolved V gene and leave the rest unexplained. A total of about 130,000 clones appear in this sample, 84% of them only once. Clones ranked in the top ten supply over 9% of the sample. The specimen was peripheral blood. The source is a woman aged 55-75 years with acute or convalescent COVID-19.

This chain connects TRBV6-5 to TRBJ1-1, with D possibly TRBD1 on 5 matching bases. The length of the CDR3 is 11 residues. The germline CDR1 and CDR2 sequences are MNHEY and SVGAGI. Trimming pared 8 bases from V and 8 bases from J, leaving 12 bases between. For the CDR3, the DNA is TGTGCCAGCCGACAAAGACAGGAAGCTTTCTTT. Translated, it gives CASRQRQEAFF.

This chain uses TRBV20-1 with TRBJ1-6; D is undetermined. V was trimmed by 3 bases and J by 9 bases, leaving 15 bases between them. The CDR3 sequence is 14 residues long. Germline V gene sequence: CDR1 DFQATT, CDR2 SNEGSKA (reference sequence). The CDR3 DNA reads as TGCAGTGCTAGTGATGGGCGAGCGGGTTCACCCCTCCACTTT. Translating it yields CSASDGRAGSPLHF.

V is TRBV2 and J is TRBJ1-2; D unclear. The CDR3 loop spans 16 amino acids. Germline assignment: CDR1 SNHLY and CDR2 FYNNEI. V lost 0 bases and J 7 bases, leaving 18 bases between the germline ends. CDR3 nucleotide sequence: TGTGCCAGCAGTGAAGCGCCAGGTTGGTCTGGTCGTGGCTACACCTTC. As protein: CASSEAPGWSGRGYTF.

This chain connects TRBV5-1 to TRBJ1-4, with 9 bases identical to TRBD1. The CDR3 covers 14 residues. The germline V gene encodes CDR1 SGHRS and CDR2 YFSETQ. Unmatched junction bases numbered 2, after V lost 4 bases and J lost 4 bases. CDR3 DNA sequence: TGCGCCAGCAGCCGGGGACAGGGTAATGAAAAACTGTTTTTT. Translated, it gives CASSRGQGNEKLFF.

This chain connects TRBV27 to TRBJ1-2; D remains unclear. This CDR3 has 13 amino acids. Germline V CDR1 and CDR2: MNHEY, SMNVEV (reference sequence). The V end was cut by 6 bases, the J end by 4 bases, with 12 bases between. The CDR3 loop reads CASSPYTGYGYTF. Written as DNA, the CDR3 is TGTGCCAGCAGCCCATACACGGGCTATGGCTACACCTTC.

The chain uses TRBV5-6 and TRBJ1-2, with TRBD1 matching 8 bases. There are 15 residues in the CDR3. V was pared by 0 bases and J by 8 bases, with 9 bases of the junction left unmatched. Germline CDR1 reads SGHDT; CDR2 reads YYEEEE. The CDR3 is CASSLDTAQGAGYTF. The CDR3 DNA reads as TGTGCCAGCAGCTTGGATACGGCGCAGGGGGCAGGCTACACCTTC.

The chain has TRBV7-8 and TRBJ1-4; D gene uncertain. The CDR3 has 14 residues. Between the trimmed V and J ends, which lost 7 bases and 8 bases, there was a span of 17 bases. Germline CDR1 SGHVS, CDR2 FQNEAQ. The CDR3 nucleotides are TGTGCCAGCACGGTCCGGGGATTTCGGGAAAAACTGTTTTTT. This sequence encodes CASTVRGFREKLFF.

This chain joins TRBV5-8 and TRBJ2-4; 9 bases align to TRBD2. The V and J ends lost 4 bases and 6 bases, in that order; junction bases with no gene match: 8. Germline CDR1 is SGHTS and CDR2 is YDEGEE. The CDR3 sequence is 15 residues long. CDR3 DNA: TGTGCCAGCAGCCACGGGACTAGCAGATTAAACATTCAGTACTTC. Translation: CASSHGTSRLNIQYF. Full variable domain (rest looked up from reference TRBV5-8 and TRBJ2-4): EAGVTQSPTHLIKTRGQQATLRCSPISGHTSVYWYQQALGLGLQFLLWYDEGEERNRGNFPPRFSGRQFPNYSSELNVNALELEDSALYLCASSHGTSRLNIQYFGAGTRLSVL.

This clone was seen more than once but under ten times. The rearrangement uses TRBV13 and TRBJ2-4; D may be TRBD2 (5 bases). Germline CDR1 and CDR2: PRHDT and FYEKMQ (reference sequence). Trimming took off 0 bases at V and 1 base at J, with 13 bases between the two ends. The CDR3 extends over 17 amino acids. CDR3 sequence reads: CASSLGTGSRAKNIQYF. CDR3 coding DNA: TGTGCCAGCAGCTTAGGCACGGGGAGTAGGGCCAAAAACATTCAGTACTTC. Drawing the rest from reference TRBV13 and TRBJ2-4, the complete variable domain is AAGVIQSPRHLIKEKRETATLKCYPIPRHDTVYWYQQGPGQDPQFLISFYEKMQSDKGSIPDRFSAQQFSDYHSELNMSSLELGDSALYFCASSLGTGSRAKNIQYFGAGTRLSVL.

V and J are TRBV5-1 and TRBJ2-5; the D gene is possibly TRBD2 (6 bases). From germline, CDR1 is SGHRS and CDR2 YFSETQ. The CDR3 has 13 residues. The ends were cut back, 5 bases at V and 2 bases at J, with 10 bases in the middle. The CDR3 bases are TGCGCCAGCAGGCAGGGAGGTCAAGAGACCCAGTACTTC. The encoded protein is CASRQGGQETQYF.

The chain is built from TRBV3-1 (or the pseudogene TRBV3-2) and TRBJ1-5; 10 bases are shared with TRBD1. V was clipped by 0 bases and J by 7 bases; unmatched bases: 9. The germline CDR1 and CDR2 sequences are LGHDT and YNNKEL (reference sequence). This CDR3 spans 17 amino acids. Here the CDR3 reads CASSQDPGTGAGQPQHF. CDR3 bases: TGTGCCAGCAGCCAAGACCCGGGGACAGGGGCTGGACAGCCCCAGCATTTT.

This chain uses TRBV19 with TRBJ2-3; TRBD2 aligns across 7 bases. The junction had 15 bases not matched to a gene; V was cut back by 3 bases and J by 6 bases. This CDR3 has 17 amino acids. From germline, CDR1 is LNHDA and CDR2 SQIVND (reference sequence). The CDR3 region is CASSIFGAGLESDTQYF. The CDR3 DNA reads as TGTGCCAGTAGTATTTTTGGGGCCGGACTAGAGAGTGATACGCAGTATTTT.

The chain carries TRBV19 and TRBJ1-4; no firm D call. Germline CDR1 and CDR2: LNHDA and SQIVND (reference sequence). The CDR3 spans 13 residues. Between the trimmed V and J ends, which lost 8 bases and 4 bases, there was a span of 11 bases. In DNA form, the CDR3 reads TGTGCCAGTGCGTCAGGCTTTAATGAAAAACTGTTTTTT. Translating gives CASASGFNEKLFF.

The chain carries TRBV27 and TRBJ2-2, with D possibly matching TRBD1 (6 bases). With 2 bases removed from V and 0 bases from J, the gap between germline ends came to 10 bases. The CDR3 runs 16 residues. Germline loops: CDR1 MNHEY, CDR2 SMNVEV (reference sequence). This CDR3 reads CASSLPGQSNTGELFF. CDR3 bases: TGTGCCAGCAGTTTACCGGGACAATCGAACACCGGGGAGCTGTTTTTT.

The rearrangement links TRBV2 to TRBJ1-6; D gene unclear. Germline loops: CDR1 SNHLY, CDR2 FYNNEI. The CDR3 contains 14 residues. Trimming took 3 bases from V and 7 from J, leaving 10 bases between them. The CDR3 region is CASSERAQNSPLHF. The DNA of the CDR3 is TGTGCCAGCAGTGAGCGGGCGCAGAATTCACCCCTCCACTTT.

The chain links TRBV2 to TRBJ1-6; 8 nucleotides line up with TRBD1. Germline V gives CDR1 SNHLY, CDR2 FYNNEI. The CDR3 covers 14 residues. The V gene end was trimmed by 4 bases and the J gene end by 6 bases; junction bases not matched to a gene: 2. The CDR3 nucleotides are TGTGCCAGCAGTGGGGACAGGAGTAATTCACCCCTCCACTTT. Translating it yields CASSGDRSNSPLHF.

V usage is TRBV5-1 and J usage is TRBJ2-5, with D uncertain. The germline V gene encodes CDR1 SGHRS and CDR2 YFSETQ. This CDR3 comprises 15 residues. V dropped 7 bases and J dropped 5 bases, with 21 bases sitting between them. CDR3 sequence reads: CASALGNRQTETQYF. In DNA form, the CDR3 reads TGCGCCAGCGCCCTAGGAAATCGGCAGACGGAGACCCAGTACTTC.

The CDR3 sequence: CASSLAAGELFF. The CDR3 nucleotides are TGTGCCAGCAGCTTGGCAGCCGGGGAGCTGTTTTTT. The V and J genes are TRBV7-9 and TRBJ2-2; no definite D call. The CDR3 extends over 12 amino acids. V was trimmed by 3 bases and J by 6 bases, leaving 5 bases between them. CDR1 SEHNR and CDR2 FQNEAQ come from the germline V gene (reference sequence).

The chain combines TRBV24-1 with TRBJ1-2; no clear D gene. This CDR3 is built from 13 residues. Trimming took 3 bases from V and 6 from J, leaving 10 bases between them. CDR1 and CDR2 from the germline V gene are KGHDR and SFDVKD. DNA of the CDR3: TGTGCCACCAGTGATACCGGGAGCCATGGCTACACCTTC. It codes for CATSDTGSHGYTF.

V and J are TRBV5-1 and TRBJ1-1, with D possibly TRBD1 on 5 matching bases. The CDR3 consists of 15 residues. The V end was cut by 7 bases, the J end by 1 base, with 17 bases between. Germline V gene data show CDR1 as SGHRS and CDR2 as YFSETQ. DNA of the CDR3: TGCGCCAGCGTCCCGGTGGGGGGAGCGAACACTGAAGCTTTCTTT. Residues: CASVPVGGANTEAFF.

The chain uses TRBV6-5 and TRBJ2-2; D is perhaps TRBD1 (6 bases). CDR1 is MNHEY, CDR2 SVGAGI, per germline. The CDR3 totals 14 residues. The CDR3 loop is CAVSRTVGTGELFF. CDR3 nucleotides: TGTGCTGTATCTCGGACAGTTGGGACCGGGGAGCTGTTTTTT.

V usage is TRBV2 and J usage is TRBJ1-1, with 7 positions matching TRBD1. Germline trimming cut 11 bases from V and 6 bases from J; bases unmatched to any gene: 6. CDR3 length: 11 residues. CDR1 SNHLY and CDR2 FYNNEI come from the germline V gene. The CDR3 is CASGGFAEAFF. The CDR3 DNA sequence: TGTGCCTCAGGGGGATTCGCTGAAGCTTTCTTT. The full variable domain, with the rest looked up from reference TRBV2 and TRBJ1-1, is EPEVTQTPSHQVTQMGQEVILRCVPISNHLYFYWYRQILGQKVEFLVSFYNNEISEKSEIFDDQFSVERPDGSNFTLKIRSTKLEDSAMYFCASGGFAEAFFGQGTRLTVV.

The chain has TRBV7-9 and TRBJ2-7, with TRBD1 matching over 8 bases. Germline-derived CDR1 and CDR2 are SEHNR and FQNEAQ (reference sequence). The V gene end was trimmed by 5 bases and the J gene end by 6 bases; junction bases not matched to a gene: 6. This CDR3 is 13 amino acids long. DNA of the CDR3: TGTGCCAGCAGCCTCAGGGGGCTAGGCGAGCAGTACTTC. This gives the protein CASSLRGLGEQYF.

The chain has TRBV12-3 or TRBV12-4 and TRBJ2-1, with a weak D call TRBD1 (6 bases). This CDR3 spans 12 amino acids. Trimming took 3 bases from V and 9 from J, leaving 9 bases between them. CDR3 DNA: TGTGCCAGCAGTTTGACAGGATCTGAGCAGTTCTTC. Its translation: CASSLTGSEQFF.

The rearrangement uses TRBV5-6 and TRBJ1-2; 8 bases are a match to TRBD1. Losses at the gene ends were 4 bases for V and 7 bases for J; bases not matched to a gene: 18. The CDR3 is made up of 17 amino acids. CDR1 and CDR2 (germline): SGHDT, YYEEEE. DNA of the CDR3: TGTGCCAGCAGCGAAGGGGCAGGGGGCGCCTTTCGCCTTGGCTACACCTTC. Protein: CASSEGAGGAFRLGYTF.

The chain links TRBV30 to TRBJ1-2; D is unclear. Trimming stripped 4 bases from V and 4 bases from J, with 13 bases between. Germline lookup yields CDR1 GTSNPN and CDR2 SVGIG (reference sequence). The CDR3 runs to 13 residues. CDR3 in DNA: TGTGCCTGGAAAGGGAGTCGGGGCTATGGCTACACCTTC. The encoded protein is CAWKGSRGYGYTF.

CDR3 sequence (DNA): TGTGCCAGCAGCCAGGGTCGGGGGGCCCCGACCCAGTACTTC. Its translation is CASSQGRGAPTQYF. The chain couples TRBV3-1 (or the pseudogene TRBV3-2) to TRBJ2-5, with D perhaps matching TRBD2 (7 bases). The CDR3 covers 14 residues. V was shortened by 3 bases and J by 7 bases, with 15 bases between the two germline ends. The germline gives CDR1 LGHDT, CDR2 YNNKEL (reference sequence).